The next 27 T cell receptor beta chains were all read from a single sample in a study of blood T cell repertoires in COVID-19. Data came from immunoSEQ multiplex PCR; TCRdb stores just in-frame clones and leaves some out. The repertoire holds hundreds of thousands of clones, with around 87% as singletons. The sample consisted of peripheral blood. Receptors originate from an older woman with COVID-19, enrolled during active disease.

The chain recombines TRBV5-1 with TRBJ2-2; D is undetermined. CDR1 is SGHRS and CDR2 is YFSETQ in the germline V gene. The CDR3 has 13 amino acids. V was shortened by 4 bases and J by 5 bases, with 9 bases between the two germline ends. The CDR3 spells CASSGQWTGELFF. CDR3 DNA sequence: TGCGCCAGCAGCGGCCAGTGGACCGGGGAGCTGTTTTTT.

This clone was found a few times. The rearrangement uses TRBV11-2 and TRBJ1-3; D might be TRBD1 (5 bases). The germline gives CDR1 SGHAT, CDR2 FQNNGV. V was shortened by 2 bases and J by 0 bases, with 5 bases between the two germline ends. The CDR3 is 14 amino acids. In DNA, the CDR3 is TGTGCCAGCAGCTTAACAGGCTCTGGAAACACCATATATTTT. This gives the protein CASSLTGSGNTIYF.

The chain combines TRBV4-2 with TRBJ1-4; the match to TRBD1 covers 8 bases. This CDR3 is 15 amino acids long. The J segment lost 8 bases and the V segment lost 0 bases, leaving 5 bases of the junction unmatched. In germline, CDR1 is LGHNA, CDR2 YNFKEQ. CDR3 sequence reads: CASSQDGGTGEKLFF. The CDR3 DNA reads as TGTGCCAGCAGCCAAGATGGTGGGACAGGCGAAAAACTGTTTTTT.

The chain links TRBV5-1 to TRBJ2-1; 10 nucleotides line up with TRBD2. J lost 8 bases, V lost 3 bases, and 8 bases had no gene match. In germline, CDR1 is SGHRS, CDR2 YFSETQ. CDR3 length: 15 amino acids. CDR3 residues: CASSYRAGGFYEQFF. The CDR3 DNA reads as TGCGCCAGCAGCTACCGAGCGGGGGGGTTTTATGAGCAGTTCTTC.

This chain links TRBV7-9 with TRBJ2-7, with D perhaps matching TRBD2 (5 bases). There are 15 residues in the CDR3. V was shortened by 1 base and J by 1 base, with 11 bases between the two germline ends. In germline, CDR1 is SEHNR, CDR2 FQNEAQ (reference sequence). In DNA, the CDR3 is TGTGCCAGCAGCTTAGTACCTAGCCTTTCCTACGAGCAGTACTTC. Translation gives CASSLVPSLSYEQYF.

J is TRBJ1-4 and V is TRBV10-3, with D maybe TRBD1 (5 bases). Trimming cost V 3 bases and J 2 bases, with 10 bases left between them. Germline V gene sequence: CDR1 ENHRY, CDR2 SYGVKD. The CDR3 is 15 amino acids. The CDR3 DNA reads as TGTGCCATCAGTGACGGGGGAGGGACTAATGAAAAACTGTTTTTT. Translating gives CAISDGGGTNEKLFF.

V is TRBV27 and J is TRBJ1-5, with no clear D. With 4 bases removed from V and 3 bases from J, the gap between germline ends came to 10 bases. Germline lookup yields CDR1 MNHEY and CDR2 SMNVEV (reference sequence). The CDR3 consists of 14 residues. The CDR3 region is CASSYIGDNQPQHF. The CDR3 nucleotides read TGTGCCAGCAGTTACATCGGGGACAATCAGCCCCAGCATTTT.

Only one count was recorded for this clone. The chain carries TRBV5-1 and TRBJ2-5; TRBD2 agrees at 11 bases. Germline V gene data show CDR1 as SGHRS and CDR2 as YFSETQ. The CDR3 is 16 amino acids. Trimming removed 1 base from V and 1 base from J; junction bases left unmatched: 3. CDR3 nucleotides: TGCGCCAGCAGCTTGCCTAGCGGGGGGATCCAAGAGACCCAGTACTTC. It specifies CASSLPSGGIQETQYF.

This clone has a single count. V and J are TRBV6-5 and TRBJ2-5; D not certain. The CDR3 loop spans 13 amino acids. Trimming took off 7 bases at V and 0 bases at J, with 9 bases between the two ends. Germline V gives CDR1 MNHEY, CDR2 SVGAGI. The CDR3, as DNA: TGTGCCAGCATTAACACGTACCAAGAGACCCAGTACTTC. It codes for CASINTYQETQYF.

This chain links TRBV12-3 or TRBV12-4 with TRBJ1-1; TRBD1 might be the D (6 bases). This CDR3 contains 13 residues. The V gene lost 5 bases and the J gene lost 6 bases, with 13 bases spanning the gap. The CDR3 bases are TGTGCCAGCAGTACTTACAGGGACGCTGAAGCTTTCTTT. Translation: CASSTYRDAEAFF.

The genes are TRBV9 and TRBJ2-5; 9 positions agree with TRBD1. In germline, CDR1 is SGDLS, CDR2 YYNGEE. The CDR3 length is 15 residues. V lost 2 bases to trimming and J lost 5 bases; unmatched junction nucleotides: 7. The CDR3 region has the DNA TGTGCCAGCAGCGTCCAGACAGGGGGTAGGGAGACCCAGTACTTC. It codes for CASSVQTGGRETQYF. The whole variable domain, filled in from reference TRBV9 and TRBJ2-5, reads DSGVTQTPKHLITATGQRVTLRCSPRSGDLSVYWYQQSLDQGLQFLIQYYNGEERAKGNILERFSAQQFPDLHSELNLSSLELGDSALYFCASSVQTGGRETQYFGPGTRLLVL.

About this clone itself: Other DNA sequences in the same sample also yield this CDR3. The CDR3 protein is CASSEDGGTQYF. CDR3 nucleotide sequence: TGTGCCAGCAGTGAAGACGGCGGGACCCAGTACTTC. The V and J genes are TRBV2 and TRBJ2-5; D gene unclear. The germline gives CDR1 SNHLY, CDR2 FYNNEI. The V end lost 1 base, the J end lost 7 bases, and 7 bases lay between the germline ends. This CDR3 contains 12 residues.

The chain links TRBV11-2 to TRBJ1-6; D remains ambiguous. The CDR3 loop spans 13 amino acids. The V gene's germline CDR1 is SGHAT and CDR2 FQNNGV. The V and J ends lost 1 base and 7 bases respectively, with 5 bases between them. As DNA, the CDR3 is TGTGCCAGCAGCTTAGTACAGAATTCACCCCTCCACTTT. Translation gives CASSLVQNSPLHF.

The V and J genes are TRBV6-5 and TRBJ2-7, with 7 positions matching TRBD1. CDR1 MNHEY and CDR2 SVGAGI come from the germline V gene. After removal of 0 bases from V and 1 base from J, the junction contained 3 bases not matched to a gene. The length of the CDR3 is 15 residues. The CDR3 here is CASSYSWTGSYEQYF. The CDR3 DNA is TGTGCCAGCAGTTACTCCTGGACAGGTTCCTACGAGCAGTACTTC.

The chain links TRBV3-1 (or the pseudogene TRBV3-2) to TRBJ1-1; TRBD1 agrees at 10 bases. V shed 6 bases and J 1 base; nucleotides not matched to a gene: 5. The germline V gene encodes CDR1 LGHDT and CDR2 YNNKEL (reference sequence). The CDR3 is made up of 15 amino acids. In DNA, the CDR3 is TGTGCCAGCAGTCGACAGGGGGCCGGGAACACTGAAGCTTTCTTT. Protein sequence: CASSRQGAGNTEAFF.

The gene calls are TRBV9 and TRBJ1-3; TRBD1 aligns across 7 bases. J was trimmed by 3 bases and V by 3 bases; bases with no gene match: 6. This CDR3 spans 15 amino acids. Germline CDR1 SGDLS, CDR2 YYNGEE. As DNA, the CDR3 is TGTGCCAGCAGCGCCGGCTCAGGGGGTGGAAACACCATATATTTT. This gives the protein CASSAGSGGGNTIYF.

This clone occurred a few times. V usage is TRBV3-1 (or the pseudogene TRBV3-2) and J usage is TRBJ1-2; D might be TRBD1 (6 bases). V was shortened by 1 base and J by 7 bases, with 13 bases between the two germline ends. Germline CDR1 LGHDT, CDR2 YNNKEL (reference sequence). The length of the CDR3 is 14 residues. CDR3 sequence: CASSQVGGVSGYTF. The CDR3 bases are TGTGCCAGCAGCCAAGTAGGGGGAGTGAGTGGCTACACCTTC.

The gene calls are TRBV24-1 and TRBJ2-1; 10 nucleotides agree with TRBD2. The CDR3 spans 13 residues. With 4 bases clipped from V and 14 bases from J, the junction kept 7 bases outside the gene matches. Germline values: CDR1 KGHDR, CDR2 SFDVKD. DNA for the CDR3: TGTGCCACCAGTGAATTTAGCGGGGGGAATAAGTTCTTC. It yields the protein CATSEFSGGNKFF.

The chain couples TRBV4-2 to TRBJ2-7, with 12 bases fitting TRBD2. V gave up 1 base and J gave up 2 bases; unmatched junction bases: 9. The CDR3 contains 18 residues. Germline values: CDR1 LGHNA, CDR2 YNFKEQ. The CDR3 DNA reads as TGTGCCAGCAGCCAAGCCCCGCTAGCGGGGGGGAGCCCCTACGAGCAGTACTTC. Protein: CASSQAPLAGGSPYEQYF.

This rearrangement joins TRBV7-2 to TRBJ1-2; D is undetermined. The V end lost 2 bases, the J end lost 6 bases, and 19 bases lay between the germline ends. The CDR3 is made up of 16 amino acids. The germline V gene has CDR1 SGHTA and CDR2 FQGNSA. CDR3 sequence: CASSLTSVGVRNGYTF. As DNA, the CDR3 is TGTGCCAGCAGCTTAACCTCGGTCGGGGTTCGGAATGGCTACACCTTC.

The V and J genes are TRBV7-3 and TRBJ2-6, with D unclear. Germline V lookup: CDR1 SGHTA, CDR2 FQGTGA. The CDR3 has 16 amino acids. V lost 2 bases to trimming and J lost 3 bases, with 11 bases between them. In DNA, the CDR3 is TGTGCCAGCAGCTTAGGGTGGGCCGGTGGGGCCAACGTCCTGACTTTC. Amino acid sequence: CASSLGWAGGANVLTF.

The rearrangement links TRBV28 to TRBJ1-1; 9 bases match TRBD1. CDR3 length equals 14 residues. From germline, CDR1 is MDHEN and CDR2 SYDVKM. V shed 3 bases and J 4 bases; nucleotides not matched to a gene: 3. The CDR3 bases are TGTGCCAGCAGTTTCGGACAGGGGTTCACTGAAGCTTTCTTT. This sequence encodes CASSFGQGFTEAFF.

This chain connects TRBV3-1 (or the pseudogene TRBV3-2) to TRBJ2-1; D is perhaps TRBD1 (5 bases). This CDR3 contains 15 residues. Germline V gene data show CDR1 as LGHDT and CDR2 as YNNKEL (reference sequence). V was trimmed by 2 bases and J by 6 bases, leaving 14 bases between them. The CDR3 spells CASSQRDNGANEQFF. As DNA, the CDR3 is TGTGCCAGCAGCCAAAGAGACAATGGGGCCAATGAGCAGTTCTTC.

This rearrangement joins TRBV7-6 to TRBJ1-5; 10 bases agree with TRBD1. There are 15 residues in the CDR3. The J segment lost 4 bases and the V segment lost 8 bases, leaving 8 bases of the junction unmatched. CDR1 and CDR2 from the germline V gene are SGHVS and FNYEAQ. The CDR3 nucleotides read TGTGCCAGCGGACTAGCGGGACAGGGGAATCAGCCCCAGCATTTT. Amino acid sequence: CASGLAGQGNQPQHF. Together with reference TRBV7-6 and TRBJ1-5, the CDR3 gives the full variable domain: GAGVSQSPRYKVTKRGQDVALRCDPISGHVSLYWYRQALGQGPEFLTYFNYEAQQDKSGLPNDRFSAERPEGSISTLTIQRTEQRDSAMYRCASGLAGQGNQPQHFGDGTRLSIL.

The chain couples TRBV7-2 to TRBJ1-2, with D maybe TRBD1 (5 bases). Germline values: CDR1 SGHTA, CDR2 FQGNSA. The CDR3 has 13 residues. Trimming shortened V by 3 bases and J by 4 bases, and 9 bases separated the two germline ends. DNA for the CDR3: TGTGCCAGCAGCTTCGACAGACCCTATGGCTACACCTTC. Translated: CASSFDRPYGYTF.

The V and J genes are TRBV19 and TRBJ2-1; 7 positions match TRBD2. CDR3 length equals 14 residues. Germline V gene data show CDR1 as LNHDA and CDR2 as SQIVND (reference sequence). J was trimmed by 3 bases and V by 7 bases; bases with no gene match: 6. CDR3 protein: CASTRGDYYNEQFF. For the CDR3, the DNA is TGTGCCAGTACCCGGGGGGACTACTACAATGAGCAGTTCTTC. Drawing the rest from reference TRBV19 and TRBJ2-1, the complete variable domain is DGGITQSPKYLFRKEGQNVTLSCEQNLNHDAMYWYRQDPGQGLRLIYYSQIVNDFQKGDIAEGYSVSREKKESFPLTVTSAQKNPTAFYLCASTRGDYYNEQFFGPGTRLTVL.

This clone was seen only once. The chain combines TRBV7-9 with TRBJ1-3, with no clear D. V shed 2 bases and J shed 0 bases, with 14 bases lying between them. This CDR3 is built from 17 residues. CDR1 is SEHNR and CDR2 is FQNEAQ in the germline V gene (reference sequence). The CDR3 region is CASSLPWTGDSGNTIYF. The CDR3 coding sequence is TGTGCCAGCAGCTTACCATGGACGGGAGACTCTGGAAACACCATATATTTT.